This TCR beta chain was sequenced for a study of blood T cell repertoires in COVID-19. TCRdb's table, derived via immunoSEQ multiplex PCR, lists solely in-frame clones and lacks some. The profile shows some 75,000 clones, around 88% of them singletons. Followed longitudinally, the Seattle patients had been enrolled during active infection. Germline CDR1 SGDLS, CDR2 YYNGEE. This CDR3 comprises 15 residues. The V end lost 0 bases, the J end lost 0 bases, and 9 bases lay between the germline ends. Sequencing input: peripheral blood. This chain joins TRBV9 and TRBJ2-5, with D uncertain. The TCR comes from an elderly man with COVID-19, enrolled during active disease. The CDR3 sequence: CASSVGTLYQETQYF. The CDR3 nucleotides are TGTGCCAGCAGCGTAGGCACTTTGTACCAAGAGACCCAGTACTTC.